The rows below give T cell receptor beta chains drawn from one sample of a study of cytomegalovirus exposure and HLA in healthy donors. The data were produced by immunoSEQ multiplex PCR, yet TCRdb's version contains in-frame clones alone and is incomplete. The sample comprises 100,000 to 150,000 clones, 88% of which are singletons, and less than 1.5% rests with the top ten. Sequencing used PBMCs. The receptor set was obtained from a man aged 25-40 years in good health and CMV-seronegative. Each CDR3 is given with its conserved first and last residue. D genes are given only for firm matches. Size tells how often a clone was seen (once, few, many) or the class of an expanded clone, and some rows leave it out.

length | J | V | size | D | CDR3 | DNA
16 | TRBJ2-7 | TRBV19 | . | TRBD1 | CASSISTEGQDYEQYF | TGTGCCAGTAGTATCTCGACCGAGGGACAGGACTACGAGCAGTACTTC
17 | TRBJ1-6 | TRBV5-6 | . | . | CASSLVFLAGLDSPLHF | TGTGCCAGCAGCTTGGTTTTTCTAGCGGGGCTGGATTCACCCCTCCACTTT
13 | TRBJ1-1 | TRBV29-1 | . | . | CSVVGSPVTEAFF | TGCAGCGTTGTTGGTAGTCCCGTCACTGAAGCTTTCTTT
14 | TRBJ2-2 | TRBV5-4 | . | . | CASSPGQNTGELFF | TGTGCCAGCAGCCCGGGACAGAACACCGGGGAGCTGTTTTTT
13 | TRBJ1-1 | TRBV18 | . | . | CASSPVRDTEAFF | TGTGCCAGCTCACCTGTCAGGGACACTGAAGCTTTCTTT
13 | TRBJ2-5 | TRBV18 | few | . | CASSPRREETQYF | TGTGCCAGCTCACCACGGAGGGAAGAGACCCAGTACTTC
13 | TRBJ2-7 | TRBV18 | . | . | CASSPDSGYEQYF | TGTGCCAGCTCACCGGACTCAGGCTACGAGCAGTACTTC
14 | TRBJ2-3 | TRBV29-1 | . | TRBD2 | CSVGGLAGQDTQYF | TGCAGCGTTGGTGGACTAGCGGGACAAGATACGCAGTATTTT
15 | TRBJ2-7 | TRBV19 | . | . | CASSQYTQGTYEQYF | TGTGCCAGTAGTCAATACACACAGGGAACCTACGAGCAGTACTTC
12 | TRBJ2-1 | TRBV11-2 | . | . | CASSLVTGEQFF | TGTGCCAGCAGCTTAGTTACTGGTGAGCAGTTCTTC
17 | TRBJ2-7 | TRBV7-9 | . | TRBD1 | CASSRTHQGATSYEQYF | TGTGCCAGCAGCCGTACCCACCAGGGGGCAACTAGCTACGAGCAGTACTTC
18 | TRBJ2-1 | TRBV11-3 | . | TRBD2 | CASSLEGLASVDHNEQFF | TGTGCCAGCAGCTTAGAAGGACTAGCGTCCGTAGATCACAATGAGCAGTTCTTC
15 | TRBJ2-5 | TRBV6-1 | . | . | CASSPQRAGLETQYF | TGTGCCAGCAGTCCCCAAAGGGCAGGGCTGGAGACCCAGTACTTC
15 | TRBJ1-5 | TRBV19 | . | . | CASSRGLLSNQPQHF | TGTGCCAGTAGCAGGGGCTTGCTGAGCAATCAGCCCCAGCATTTT
15 | TRBJ2-7 | TRBV5-4 | . | TRBD2 | CASSLIPSGIYEQYF | TGTGCCAGCAGCTTGATTCCTAGCGGGATCTACGAGCAGTACTTC
14 | TRBJ2-1 | TRBV7-9 | . | . | CASSLAGGHGEQFF | TGTGCCAGCAGCTTAGCGGGAGGTCATGGTGAGCAGTTCTTC
16 | TRBJ2-7 | TRBV7-9 | . | . | CASSQGHGTHLYEQYF | TGTGCCAGCAGCCAAGGACACGGGACTCATCTATACGAGCAGTACTTC
12 | TRBJ2-7 | TRBV30 | few | TRBD2 | CAWSSGTYEQYF | TGTGCCTGGAGTAGCGGGACCTACGAGCAGTACTTC
16 | TRBJ2-7 | TRBV30 | . | TRBD2 | CAWSVRGTSGGYEQYF | TGTGCCTGGAGTGTACGGGGGACTAGCGGGGGATACGAGCAGTACTTC
16 | TRBJ2-1 | TRBV10-1 | once | TRBD2 | CASSDPTSDNYNEQFF | TGCGCCAGCAGTGACCCGACTAGCGATAACTACAATGAGCAGTTCTTC
15 | TRBJ2-1 | TRBV7-3 | few | TRBD2 | CASSPSGTSYNEQFF | TGTGCCAGCAGCCCGAGCGGGACGTCTTACAATGAGCAGTTCTTC
15 | TRBJ1-4 | TRBV19 | . | . | CASSSLEGVDEKLFF | TGTGCCAGTAGTTCTCTTGAGGGGGTGGATGAAAAACTGTTTTTT
13 | TRBJ2-3 | TRBV5-1 | . | . | CASSDAQVDTQYF | TGCGCCAGCAGCGACGCCCAGGTGGATACGCAGTATTTT
14 | TRBJ2-5 | TRBV7-7 | once | TRBD1 | CASSITGGQETQYF | TGTGCCAGCAGCATAACAGGGGGCCAAGAGACCCAGTACTTC
14 | TRBJ2-1 | TRBV6-1 | . | . | CASTPRRSYNEQFF | TGTGCCAGCACCCCGAGGAGATCCTACAATGAGCAGTTCTTC
14 | TRBJ1-1 | TRBV2 | . | . | CASRAGGLNTEAFF | TGTGCCAGCAGGGCGGGGGGCCTGAACACTGAAGCTTTCTTT
16 | TRBJ2-2 | TRBV7-2 | . | TRBD2 | CASSLLGLANTGELFF | TGTGCCAGCAGCTTACTCGGACTAGCGAACACCGGGGAGCTGTTTTTT
17 | TRBJ1-2 | TRBV10-3 | . | . | CAITPGTSGYTNYGYTF | TGTGCCATCACCCCGGGGACATCCGGGTACACTAACTATGGCTACACCTTC
13 | TRBJ1-2 | TRBV19 | . | TRBD1 | CASRPQGADGYTF | TGTGCCAGTAGACCACAGGGGGCCGATGGCTACACCTTC
16 | TRBJ2-1 | TRBV5-1 | few | TRBD2 | CASSGGAGSGNNEQFF | TGCGCCAGCAGCGGGGGAGCGGGAAGTGGGAACAATGAGCAGTTCTTC
14 | TRBJ1-5 | TRBV7-6 | . | . | CASSLTGYNQPQHF | TGTGCCAGCAGCCTTACAGGTTACAATCAGCCCCAGCATTTT
14 | TRBJ2-7 | TRBV5-1 | . | TRBD1 | CASSLWTGGYEQYF | TGCGCCAGCAGCTTGTGGACAGGGGGATACGAGCAGTACTTC
15 | TRBJ2-1 | TRBV29-1 | . | . | CSAGETGLSYNEQFF | TGCAGCGCTGGGGAGACTGGTCTCTCCTACAATGAGCAGTTCTTC
15 | TRBJ2-7 | TRBV4-3 | . | . | CASSPAQGFSYEQYF | TGCGCCAGCAGCCCCGCCCAGGGATTCTCCTACGAGCAGTACTTC
14 | TRBJ2-7 | TRBV6-5 | . | TRBD1 | CASKIDREGGEQYF | TGTGCCAGCAAAATAGACAGGGAAGGAGGAGAGCAGTACTTC
15 | TRBJ1-1 | TRBV2 | . | TRBD1 | CASSRLTGAGTEAFF | TGTGCCAGCAGTCGACTTACAGGGGCCGGGACTGAAGCTTTCTTT
14 | TRBJ2-5 | TRBV29-1 | . | TRBD2 | CSVRWGGAVETQYF | TGCAGCGTTCGATGGGGAGGGGCAGTGGAGACCCAGTACTTC
14 | TRBJ1-4 | TRBV27 | once | . | CATKFWGANEKLFF | TGTGCCACCAAATTCTGGGGGGCTAATGAAAAACTGTTTTTT
19 | TRBJ1-2 | TRBV14 | . | TRBD1 | CASSPAYRDRGRSNYGYTF | TGTGCCAGCAGCCCCGCTTACCGGGACAGGGGGCGATCCAACTATGGCTACACCTTC
16 | TRBJ1-1 | TRBV10-3 | . | . | CAISEFGQSGNTEAFF | TGTGCCATCAGTGAGTTTGGACAGTCGGGTAACACTGAAGCTTTCTTT
15 | TRBJ1-1 | TRBV5-1 | . | . | CASSLSAGSTTEAFF | TGCGCCAGCAGCTTGTCGGCAGGGTCCACCACTGAAGCTTTCTTT
17 | TRBJ2-2 | TRBV15 | . | . | CATSRGNLGPNTGELFF | TGTGCCACCAGCAGAGGCAATCTAGGCCCGAACACCGGGGAGCTGTTTTTT
16 | TRBJ2-6 | TRBV12-5 | . | . | CASGSWQNSGANVLTF | TGTGCTAGTGGTTCATGGCAGAACTCTGGGGCCAACGTCCTGACTTTC
15 | TRBJ1-4 | TRBV9 | . | . | CASSSYSNYNEKLFF | TGTGCCAGCAGCTCTTACTCAAATTATAATGAAAAACTGTTTTTT
11 | TRBJ2-5 | TRBV27 | . | . | CASSSRETQYF | TGTGCCAGCAGTTCACGGGAGACCCAGTACTTC
13 | TRBJ1-1 | TRBV2 | once | . | CASSVRGYTEAFF | TGTGCCAGCAGTGTCAGGGGTTATACTGAAGCTTTCTTT
13 | TRBJ1-5 | TRBV19 | . | TRBD1 | CASSGQDNQPQHF | TGTGCCAGTAGCGGACAGGACAATCAGCCCCAGCATTTT
16 | TRBJ2-1 | TRBV4-3 | . | TRBD2 | CASSLRAGPPYNEQFF | TGCGCCAGCAGCTTAAGAGCGGGGCCTCCCTACAATGAGCAGTTCTTC
14 | TRBJ2-7 | TRBV28 | . | TRBD2 | CASSSHRREGEQYF | TGTGCCAGCAGTTCCCACCGGCGGGAGGGCGAACAGTACTTC
17 | TRBJ1-5 | TRBV15 | . | TRBD1 | CATQEIPDRALRQPQHF | TGTGCCACCCAAGAGATCCCCGACAGGGCTCTTCGTCAGCCCCAGCATTTT
15 | TRBJ2-1 | TRBV6-1 | . | TRBD2 | CASSPTSGNYNEQFF | TGTGCCAGCAGTCCAACTAGCGGGAATTACAATGAGCAGTTCTTC